Listed here are 18 T cell receptor beta chains from one sample, sequenced in a study of blood T cell repertoires in COVID-19. The method was immunoSEQ multiplex PCR; TCRdb's version includes in-frame clones alone and lacks a portion of them. The sample holds under 85,000 clones, 88% seen once. The material sequenced was peripheral blood. The receptors originated from a man in his sixties or seventies with acute or convalescent COVID-19.

The genes are TRBV5-5 and TRBJ2-7; a weak D match, TRBD1 (6 bases). CDR3 length: 14 residues. Germline CDR1 is SGHKS and CDR2 is YYEKEE (reference sequence). The V and J ends lost 5 bases and 2 bases respectively, with 14 bases between them. CDR3 sequence: CASRPDRRAYEQYF. The CDR3 DNA is TGTGCCAGCAGACCCGACAGGCGCGCCTACGAGCAGTACTTC.

The chain recombines TRBV28 with TRBJ2-2; 12 positions match TRBD2. CDR1 and CDR2 from the germline V gene are MDHEN and SYDVKM. The CDR3 is 14 amino acids. The J segment lost 6 bases and the V segment lost 8 bases, leaving 4 bases of the junction unmatched. The CDR3 coding sequence is TGTGCCAGCGGACTAGCGGGAAGTGCCGGGGAGCTGTTTTTT. Translating it yields CASGLAGSAGELFF. The full variable domain, completed using reference TRBV28 and TRBJ2-2, is DVKVTQSSRYLVKRTGEKVFLECVQDMDHENMFWYRQDPGLGLRLIYFSYDVKMKEKGDIPEGYSVSREKKERFSLILESASTNQTSMYLCASGLAGSAGELFFGEGSRLTVL.

The table lists this clone with a count of one. J is TRBJ2-3 and V is TRBV19; 8 bases line up with TRBD2. Germline V gives CDR1 LNHDA, CDR2 SQIVND (reference sequence). Unmatched junction bases numbered 7, after V lost 8 bases and J lost 6 bases. The CDR3 is 13 residues long. CDR3 DNA: TGTGCCAGTTCCGGGACTAGTAGCGATACGCAGTATTTT. Protein product: CASSGTSSDTQYF. Filled out from reference TRBV19 and TRBJ2-3, the complete variable domain reads DGGITQSPKYLFRKEGQNVTLSCEQNLNHDAMYWYRQDPGQGLRLIYYSQIVNDFQKGDIAEGYSVSREKKESFPLTVTSAQKNPTAFYLCASSGTSSDTQYFGPGTRLTVL.

V usage is TRBV7-2 and J usage is TRBJ2-3; D may be TRBD2 (6 bases). In germline, CDR1 is SGHTA, CDR2 FQGNSA. The CDR3 has 17 amino acids. V lost 1 base and J 1 base, leaving 15 bases between the germline ends. CDR3 coding DNA: TGTGCCAGCAGCTTAGATTACATAGCGGCCCGCACAGATACGCAGTATTTT. Translation: CASSLDYIAARTDTQYF.

This chain uses TRBV11-3 with TRBJ2-1; 9 bases fit TRBD1. The length of the CDR3 is 17 residues. Germline trimming cut 5 bases from V and 4 bases from J; bases unmatched to any gene: 12. The germline V gene has CDR1 SGHNT and CDR2 YENEEA. CDR3 loop: CASSPGTGRGVYNEQFF. Written as DNA, the CDR3 is TGTGCCAGCAGCCCAGGGACAGGGCGGGGTGTGTACAATGAGCAGTTCTTC. Using reference TRBV11-3 and TRBJ2-1 for the parts outside the CDR3, the full variable domain is EAGVVQSPRYKIIEKKQPVAFWCNPISGHNTLYWYLQNLGQGPELLIRYENEEAVDDSQLPKDRFSAERLKGVDSTLKIQPAELGDSAVYLCASSPGTGRGVYNEQFFGPGTRLTVL.

Here the CDR3 DNA reads TGTGCCAGCAGTTCCACCGGGGGGAGGGCTTTCTTT. Its translation is CASSSTGGRAFF. J is TRBJ1-1 and V is TRBV6-2 or TRBV6-3; D is perhaps TRBD1 (5 bases). The CDR3 totals 12 residues. Germline V gene lookup returns CDR1 MNHEY and CDR2 SVGEGT. V was pared by 4 bases and J by 11 bases, with 14 bases between.

The V and J genes are TRBV10-3 and TRBJ2-7; maybe TRBD1 (6 bases). Germline-derived CDR1 and CDR2 are ENHRY and SYGVKD. The CDR3 has 14 amino acids. V was trimmed by 0 bases and J by 3 bases, leaving 9 bases between them. DNA for the CDR3: TGTGCCATCAGTGAGTCAAAAGGGGGCTACGAGCAGTACTTC. Amino acids: CAISESKGGYEQYF.

CDR3 bases: TGTGCCAGTAAGGCGGGGAGCTCCTACAATGAGCAGTTCTTC. Residues: CASKAGSSYNEQFF. The rearrangement uses TRBV19 and TRBJ2-1; TRBD2 might be the D (6 bases). The germline V gene has CDR1 LNHDA and CDR2 SQIVND (reference sequence). This CDR3 contains 14 residues. V lost 7 bases to trimming and J lost 0 bases, with 10 bases between them.

This chain uses TRBV3-1 (or the pseudogene TRBV3-2) with TRBJ1-1, with 8 bases lining up with TRBD1. With 2 bases clipped from V and 8 bases from J, the junction kept 4 bases outside the gene matches. The CDR3 has 13 amino acids. CDR1 and CDR2 (germline): LGHDT, YNNKEL (reference sequence). CDR3 sequence (DNA): TGTGCCAGCAGCCAAAGGGCAGGGGGCGAAGCTTTCTTT. Residues: CASSQRAGGEAFF.

The rearrangement joins TRBV7-2 to TRBJ2-1, with a possible D match to TRBD2 (5 bases). V lost 5 bases, J lost 10 bases, and 18 bases lay in between. Germline V CDR1 and CDR2: SGHTA, FQGNSA. This CDR3 contains 14 residues. The CDR3 DNA is TGTGCCAGCAGCCTGCAGACACTGAGCGGAGAGCAGTTCTTC. Translation: CASSLQTLSGEQFF.

The chain has TRBV4-1 and TRBJ1-5, with D unresolved. V was shortened by 6 bases and J by 6 bases, with 15 bases between the two germline ends. Germline assignment: CDR1 MGHRA and CDR2 YSYEKL. The CDR3 sequence is 14 residues long. CDR3 residues: CASSSGGNGQPQHF. The CDR3 coding sequence is TGCGCCAGCAGTTCGGGTGGCAATGGTCAGCCCCAGCATTTT.

The chain carries TRBV3-1 (or the pseudogene TRBV3-2) and TRBJ1-1; 7 bases map to TRBD1. Germline assignment: CDR1 LGHDT and CDR2 YNNKEL (reference sequence). The CDR3 runs to 13 residues. The V gene end was trimmed by 4 bases and the J gene end by 5 bases; junction bases not matched to a gene: 4. CDR3 sequence: CASSLPGQTEAFF. The CDR3 coding sequence is TGTGCCAGCAGCCTTCCGGGACAGACTGAAGCTTTCTTT.

This chain links TRBV18 with TRBJ2-3; D not resolved. CDR3 length: 13 residues. CDR1 and CDR2 from the germline V gene are KGHSH and LQKENI. V dropped 3 bases and J dropped 3 bases, with 7 bases sitting between them. CDR3 loop: CASSPRRTDTQYF. DNA for the CDR3: TGTGCCAGCTCACCGCGTAGAACAGATACGCAGTATTTT.

The V gene is TRBV11-2, the J gene TRBJ2-7, with D perhaps TRBD2 (7 bases). Between the trimmed V and J ends, which lost 5 bases and 3 bases, there was a span of 17 bases. Germline V gene sequence: CDR1 SGHAT, CDR2 FQNNGV. The CDR3 runs 15 residues. CDR3 DNA sequence: TGTGCCAGCAGCCGACTCCAGGGGAGGGTCTACGAGCAGTACTTC. Residues: CASSRLQGRVYEQYF.

The genes are TRBV27 and TRBJ1-2; D call uncertain. Germline V gene lookup returns CDR1 MNHEY and CDR2 SMNVEV (reference sequence). Between the trimmed V and J ends, which lost 6 bases and 4 bases, there was a span of 12 bases. The CDR3 contains 13 residues. The CDR3 nucleotides are TGTGCCAGCAGACCTTCTGGCGGCTATGGCTACACCTTC. This gives the protein CASRPSGGYGYTF.

The V call is TRBV5-1, the J call TRBJ1-1; D ambiguous. CDR1 is SGHRS, CDR2 YFSETQ, per germline. Deletions cut 7 bases from V and 5 bases from J, with 18 bases between. This CDR3 region has 14 residues. CDR3 bases: TGCGCCAGCCCCGGGGTTACGGGTGGAACTGAAGCTTTCTTT. It codes for CASPGVTGGTEAFF.

The rearrangement links TRBV7-2 to TRBJ2-7; D remains unclear. Germline V gene data show CDR1 as SGHTA and CDR2 as FQGNSA. This CDR3 has 16 amino acids. The germline V and J ends were trimmed by 5 bases and 9 bases, with 26 bases remaining between them. DNA of the CDR3: TGTGCCAGCAGCGGAGACTCCACCGGGTCCTACTCCGGGCAGTACTTC. The encoded protein is CASSGDSTGSYSGQYF.

The chain combines TRBV27 with TRBJ2-7; D gene uncertain. The V gene lost 0 bases and the J gene lost 0 bases, with 12 bases spanning the gap. Germline assignment: CDR1 MNHEY and CDR2 SMNVEV (reference sequence). There are 16 residues in the CDR3. The CDR3, as DNA: TGTGCCAGCAGTTTATCCATTGGAGAGGTCTCCTACGAGCAGTACTTC. Encoded protein: CASSLSIGEVSYEQYF.